This TCR beta chain was observed in a study of T cell repertoires in cytomegalovirus infection. About the research overall: CMV infection and matching HLA type were both indicated by public TCR beta signatures.

The CDR3 runs 15 residues. J gave up 7 bases and V 2 bases, and 7 bases lay outside the gene matches. Germline loops: CDR1 MNHNY, CDR2 SVGAGI (reference sequence). Of note for this clonotype: Its target is unknown.

One entry per CDR3 protein, called by TCRdb with MiXCR from the reads. The sample shows 740,000 or so distinct CDR3 sequences, about 40% of them seen only once. Study-level findings and limits: Pooled public TCR beta family frequency picked out CMV carriers with the relevant HLA. The ex vivo response was dominated by HLA-C-restricted CMV-specific TCR beta clonotypes.

This chain connects TRBV6-6 to TRBJ2-1; 8 positions match TRBD2. The receptor was derived from a human donor in good health (CMV status not recorded). Some clones in this sample may be carry-over from other donors' samples. The specimen was PBMCs. CDR3 region: CASSYLTGGRNEQFF. The CDR3 bases are TGTGCCAGCAGTTACCTAACGGGGGGGCGGAATGAGCAGTTCTTC.